Below are 3 T cell receptor beta chains sequenced from a single sample in a study of T cells in tuberculosis. Generated by immunoSEQ multiplex PCR, the TCRdb table keeps only in-frame clones and is missing some. The sample carries over 35,000 clones, 95% recorded once. Sequenced input: PBMCs. The receptors here all came from a donor aged 5-35 years with latent tuberculosis or without tuberculosis infection.

This chain uses TRBV19 with TRBJ1-4, with D possibly TRBD1 on 5 matching bases. V lost 7 bases, J lost 8 bases, and 14 bases lay in between. The CDR3 spans 13 residues. CDR1 is LNHDA and CDR2 is SQIVND in the germline V gene (reference sequence). CDR3 in amino acids: CASKQSGGEKLFF. CDR3 sequence (DNA): TGTGCCAGTAAGCAGAGCGGGGGAGAAAAACTGTTTTTT. Variable domain in full (rest from reference TRBV19 and TRBJ1-4): DGGITQSPKYLFRKEGQNVTLSCEQNLNHDAMYWYRQDPGQGLRLIYYSQIVNDFQKGDIAEGYSVSREKKESFPLTVTSAQKNPTAFYLCASKQSGGEKLFFGSGTQLSVL.

This chain joins TRBV7-9 and TRBJ2-2; 7 bases match TRBD1. The CDR3 is 15 residues long. Germline V lookup: CDR1 SEHNR, CDR2 FQNEAQ (reference sequence). V lost 5 bases and J lost 1; bases outside the gene matches: 4. CDR3 residues: CASSRGQQNTGELFF. The CDR3 DNA is TGTGCCAGCAGCAGGGGACAGCAGAACACCGGGGAGCTGTTTTTT.

The V and J genes are TRBV28 and TRBJ2-7; D call uncertain. Per the germline V gene, CDR1 is MDHEN and CDR2 is SYDVKM. V was cut by 5 bases and J by 0 bases, with 8 bases left in between. The CDR3 has 13 amino acids. This CDR3 reads CASSPPGSYEQYF. CDR3 in DNA: TGTGCCAGCAGTCCCCCGGGCTCCTACGAGCAGTACTTC.